The 25 T cell receptor beta chains below all came from one sample that was sequenced in a study of CD8 T cells in ankylosing spondylitis. TCRdb passed the 5' RACE reads through MiXCR, listing each CDR3 protein once. The data contain about 96,000 distinct CDR3 sequences, around 30% of them singletons. The sample consisted of blood, either unsorted or a sorted T cell fraction (not recorded which). These receptors originate from a male donor with ankylosing spondylitis or in good health (not recorded which).

This clonotype was seen a handful of times. The J gene is TRBJ1-6, the V gene TRBV7-3; D unresolved. Germline values: CDR1 SGHTA, CDR2 FQGTGA. Trimming stripped 0 bases from V and 5 bases from J, with 8 bases between. The CDR3 has 15 amino acids. The CDR3 DNA is TGTGCCAGCAGCTTAACCTCGGCAGATAATTCACCCCTCCACTTT. Its protein product is CASSLTSADNSPLHF.

This rearrangement joins TRBV7-3 to TRBJ2-3; TRBD2 matches at 11 bases. Germline CDR1 SGHTA, CDR2 FQGTGA. This CDR3 has 16 residues. The V and J ends lost 5 bases and 5 bases, in that order; junction bases with no gene match: 9. The CDR3 loop reads CASSLELAGVVDTQYF. The CDR3 nucleotides read TGTGCCAGCAGCCTAGAACTAGCGGGAGTTGTAGATACGCAGTATTTT. The whole variable domain, remainder taken from reference TRBV7-3 and TRBJ2-3, is GAGVSQTPSNKVTEKGKYVELRCDPISGHTALYWYRQSLGQGPEFLIYFQGTGAADDSGLPNDRFFAVRPEGSVSTLKIQRTERGDSAVYLCASSLELAGVVDTQYFGPGTRLTVL.

V and J are TRBV20-1 and TRBJ2-7; D possibly matches TRBD1 or TRBD2 (5 bases each). The germline V and J ends were trimmed by 3 bases and 0 bases, with 12 bases remaining between them. The germline V gene has CDR1 DFQATT and CDR2 SNEGSKA (reference sequence). This CDR3 is built from 14 residues. CDR3 loop: CSARSGGSSYEQYF. CDR3 DNA: TGCAGTGCTAGGAGTGGGGGAAGCTCCTACGAGCAGTACTTC.

This clonotype was counted only a few times. The CDR3 sequence: CASSQEGLAVVSSYNEQFF. For the CDR3, the DNA is TGTGCCAGCAGCCAAGAGGGACTAGCGGTAGTGAGCTCCTACAATGAGCAGTTCTTC. The chain combines TRBV4-2 with TRBJ2-1, with 11 bases aligning to TRBD2. J gave up 0 bases and V 0 bases, and 7 bases lay outside the gene matches. Germline-derived CDR1 and CDR2 are LGHNA and YNFKEQ. This CDR3 spans 19 amino acids.

The chain employs TRBV10-3 and TRBJ2-6; D is possibly TRBD1 (6 bases). Germline loops: CDR1 ENHRY, CDR2 SYGVKD. The CDR3 loop spans 15 amino acids. Trimming pared 3 bases from V and 0 bases from J, leaving 6 bases between. CDR3 sequence reads: CAISEGGSGANVLTF. The CDR3 DNA sequence: TGTGCCATCAGTGAAGGGGGCTCTGGGGCCAACGTCCTGACTTTC.

This clonotype was recorded many times. The chain employs TRBV5-6 and TRBJ1-5; D ambiguous. V lost 1 base and J 5 bases, leaving 13 bases between the germline ends. The germline gives CDR1 SGHDT, CDR2 YYEEEE. The CDR3 sequence is 15 residues long. In nucleotides, the CDR3 is TGTGCCAGCAGCTTGTTCGCCGGGAACCATCAGCCCCAGCATTTT. Residues: CASSLFAGNHQPQHF.

This clonotype appeared a few times. V and J are TRBV29-1 and TRBJ2-5; either TRBD1 or TRBD2 may supply D (7 bases each). CDR3 length: 13 amino acids. The germline V and J ends were trimmed by 6 bases and 3 bases, with 14 bases remaining between them. The germline gives CDR1 SQVTM, CDR2 ANQGSEA. The CDR3 spells CSVTSGGEETQYF. The CDR3 DNA reads as TGCAGCGTAACTTCAGGGGGGGAAGAGACCCAGTACTTC.

In this sample, this clonotype turned up many times. The chain's CDR3 is CSARGTSGRGPTDTQYF. The DNA of the CDR3 is TGCAGTGCTAGAGGGACTAGCGGGAGGGGCCCCACAGATACGCAGTATTTT. The J gene is TRBJ2-3, the V gene TRBV20-1; 15 bases line up with TRBD2. The V gene end was trimmed by 1 base and the J gene end by 2 bases; junction bases not matched to a gene: 4. Germline lookup yields CDR1 DFQATT and CDR2 SNEGSKA (reference sequence). The length of the CDR3 is 17 residues.

The chain couples TRBV20-1 to TRBJ1-2; TRBD1 matches at 8 bases. The length of the CDR3 is 15 residues. Germline values: CDR1 DFQATT, CDR2 SNEGSKA (reference sequence). The V and J ends lost 2 bases and 7 bases, in that order; junction bases with no gene match: 12. The CDR3 DNA is TGCAGTGCTAGACCCAGAGGAGACAGGGGAGGTGGCTACACCTTC. This gives the protein CSARPRGDRGGGYTF.

V gene TRBV7-3 combines with J gene TRBJ2-2; D gene unclear. The V gene lost 2 bases and the J gene lost 5 bases, with 6 bases spanning the gap. Germline V gene sequence: CDR1 SGHTA, CDR2 FQGTGA. This CDR3 is 13 amino acids long. Here the CDR3 reads CASSLDWTGELFF. As DNA, the CDR3 is TGTGCCAGCAGCTTAGATTGGACCGGGGAGCTGTTTTTT.

The V gene is TRBV12-3 or TRBV12-4, the J gene TRBJ1-5; no firm D call. This CDR3 has 15 amino acids. V lost 6 bases to trimming and J lost 0 bases, with 12 bases between them. The CDR3, as DNA: TGTGCCAGCAGCCCGGGCAGGTATAGCAATCAGCCCCAGCATTTT. Translation: CASSPGRYSNQPQHF.

The J gene is TRBJ1-1, the V gene TRBV7-2; tentatively, D is TRBD1 (5 bases). CDR3 length: 14 residues. CDR1 and CDR2 from the germline V gene are SGHTA and FQGNSA. V lost 5 bases to trimming and J lost 1 base, with 11 bases between them. CDR3 nucleotide sequence: TGTGCCAGCAGCGGGGGGGGGAGGAACACTGAAGCTTTCTTT. Protein sequence: CASSGGGRNTEAFF.

This clonotype has only a few counts. The rearrangement uses TRBV6-5 and TRBJ1-5; the D gene is possibly TRBD1 (5 bases). There are 14 residues in the CDR3. Germline CDR1 and CDR2: MNHEY and SVGAGI. V was clipped by 1 base and J by 6 bases, with 10 bases between them. The CDR3 DNA follows: TGTGCCAGCAGTTACTGGCAGGGAAGTCAGCCCCAGCATTTT. Translation gives CASSYWQGSQPQHF.

The CDR3 loop reads CSARLAGVLVNDEQFF. CDR3 sequence (DNA): TGCAGTGCTCGACTAGCGGGAGTGTTGGTCAACGATGAGCAGTTCTTC. V usage is TRBV20-1 and J usage is TRBJ2-1; 12 bases are shared with TRBD2. CDR3 length equals 16 residues. Germline CDR1 and CDR2: DFQATT and SNEGSKA (reference sequence). V shed 5 bases and J 8 bases; nucleotides not matched to a gene: 13.

This clonotype appeared many times. The V gene is TRBV27, the J gene TRBJ2-6; D is uncertain. The germline V gene has CDR1 MNHEY and CDR2 SMNVEV (reference sequence). The CDR3 extends over 16 amino acids. V was shortened by 2 bases and J by 6 bases, with 14 bases between the two germline ends. CDR3 sequence reads: CASSLRHELEANVLTF. The CDR3 region has the DNA TGTGCCAGCAGTTTAAGGCACGAGCTAGAGGCCAACGTCCTGACTTTC.

This clonotype showed up just a few times. The chain couples TRBV4-2 to TRBJ1-2; D gene unclear. Between the trimmed V and J ends, which lost 0 bases and 4 bases, there was a span of 12 bases. The CDR3 contains 15 residues. CDR1 and CDR2 (germline): LGHNA, YNFKEQ. The CDR3 sequence: CASSQEGGGPYGYTF. The CDR3 DNA follows: TGTGCCAGCAGCCAAGAGGGTGGAGGGCCCTATGGCTACACCTTC.

This clonotype was seen only a few times. The chain couples TRBV20-1 to TRBJ2-1, with TRBD1 as a possible D gene (7 bases). CDR1 is DFQATT, CDR2 SNEGSKA, per germline (reference sequence). V lost 3 bases to trimming and J lost 8 bases, with 11 bases between them. CDR3 size: 12 residues. In nucleotides, the CDR3 is TGCAGTGCTAGGATCAGGGGGGATGAGCAGTTCTTC. Amino acid sequence: CSARIRGDEQFF.

The rearrangement uses TRBV12-3 or TRBV12-4 and TRBJ2-5; D gene unclear. There are 13 residues in the CDR3. V lost 3 bases, J lost 5 bases, and 10 bases lay in between. The CDR3 spells CASSFGQWETQYF. Here the CDR3 DNA reads TGTGCCAGCAGTTTTGGGCAGTGGGAGACCCAGTACTTC.

The chain joins TRBV10-3 to TRBJ2-3; 7 nucleotides match TRBD2. The CDR3 runs 13 residues. V lost 4 bases, J lost 5 bases, and 3 bases stayed unmatched. The germline CDR1 and CDR2 sequences are ENHRY and SYGVKD. CDR3: CAISGGEGDTQYF. The CDR3 region has the DNA TGTGCCATCAGTGGCGGGGAGGGAGATACGCAGTATTTT.

This chain links TRBV20-1 with TRBJ1-1, with 11 bases fitting TRBD1. The CDR3 length is 13 residues. Germline CDR1 DFQATT, CDR2 SNEGSKA (reference sequence). V lost 5 bases and J lost 5; bases outside the gene matches: 4. CDR3 region: CSAGQGAKTEAFF. CDR3 nucleotide sequence: TGCAGTGCTGGACAGGGGGCGAAAACTGAAGCTTTCTTT.

This chain uses TRBV7-2 with TRBJ2-5; D possibly corresponds to TRBD2 (6 bases). V dropped 6 bases and J dropped 5 bases, with 16 bases sitting between them. CDR3 length: 14 amino acids. Germline V gives CDR1 SGHTA, CDR2 FQGNSA. The CDR3 loop is CASRDPGLLETQYF. CDR3 nucleotide sequence: TGTGCCAGCAGGGATCCGGGACTTCTTGAGACCCAGTACTTC. Full variable domain (remainder filled in from reference TRBV7-2 and TRBJ2-5): GAGVSQSPSNKVTEKGKDVELRCDPISGHTALYWYRQSLGQGLEFLIYFQGNSAPDKSGLPSDRFSAERTGGSVSTLTIQRTQQEDSAVYLCASRDPGLLETQYFGPGTRLLVL.

The J gene is TRBJ2-3, the V gene TRBV5-6; 8 nucleotides line up with TRBD1. The CDR3 loop spans 14 amino acids. Germline-derived CDR1 and CDR2 are SGHDT and YYEEEE. With 4 bases clipped from V and 6 bases from J, the junction kept 7 bases outside the gene matches. CDR3 region: CASSRDRSLDTQYF. CDR3 bases: TGTGCCAGCAGCCGGGACAGGTCCCTTGATACGCAGTATTTT.

This clonotype was picked up a small number of times. This chain connects TRBV15 to TRBJ1-1; D gene unclear. The germline CDR1 and CDR2 sequences are LNHNV and YYDKDF (reference sequence). The CDR3 has 15 amino acids. The ends were cut back, 1 base at V and 4 bases at J, with 13 bases in the middle. The CDR3, as DNA: TGTGCCACCAGCAGAGCTGAAGCAGGTGCCACTGAAGCTTTCTTT. It codes for CATSRAEAGATEAFF.

This clonotype appeared a few times. The rearrangement links TRBV7-9 to TRBJ1-1, with D perhaps matching TRBD1 (5 bases). The germline V gene encodes CDR1 SEHNR and CDR2 FQNEAQ (reference sequence). The CDR3 is 13 amino acids. The V end was cut by 7 bases, the J end by 3 bases, with 12 bases between. The CDR3 DNA sequence: TGTGCCAGCACCCCCTGGGGGGACACTGAAGCTTTCTTT. Amino acid sequence: CASTPWGDTEAFF. The full variable domain, completed using reference TRBV7-9 and TRBJ1-1, is DTGVSQNPRHKITKRGQNVTFRCDPISEHNRLYWYRQTLGQGPEFLTYFQNEAQLEKSRLLSDRFSAERPKGSFSTLEIQRTEQGDSAMYLCASTPWGDTEAFFGQGTRLTVV.

The chain uses TRBV5-1 and TRBJ2-1, with TRBD2 identical over 11 bases. Germline CDR1 is SGHRS and CDR2 is YFSETQ. V shed 4 bases, J shed 6 bases, and the junction held 6 bases outside the gene matches. CDR3 length: 15 amino acids. The CDR3, as DNA: TGCGCCAGCAGCCCGACTAGCGGGATCCTCAATGAGCAGTTCTTC. Encoded protein: CASSPTSGILNEQFF.